The 26 T cell receptor beta chains in this list originate from one sample, sequenced in a study of cytomegalovirus exposure and HLA in healthy donors. Measured with immunoSEQ multiplex PCR; TCRdb has only the in-frame clones, and not every one. The sample contains fewer than 200,000 clones, 85% of which appear only once. Material: PBMCs. The receptors shown here come from a man aged 18 to 29 in good health and CMV-seropositive.

The chain uses TRBV28 and TRBJ1-5; D perhaps matches TRBD1 (6 bases). V lost 10 bases to trimming and J lost 7 bases, with 17 bases between them. Germline loops: CDR1 MDHEN, CDR2 SYDVKM. The CDR3 runs to 13 residues. CDR3 sequence reads: CANRAGWGQPQHF. CDR3 DNA: TGTGCCAACAGGGCGGGGTGGGGACAGCCCCAGCATTTT.

This chain uses TRBV28 with TRBJ1-1; D gene uncertain. V shed 3 bases and J shed 3 bases, with 14 bases lying between them. The CDR3 length is 15 residues. From germline, CDR1 is MDHEN and CDR2 SYDVKM. CDR3 loop: CASSFLTDLDTEAFF. The CDR3 nucleotides read TGTGCCAGCAGTTTCCTAACAGACCTGGACACTGAAGCTTTCTTT.

This clone was seen once. This rearrangement joins TRBV21-1 to TRBJ1-2; no DNA check was done on the table's D call, TRBD1. TRBV21-1 constitutes a pseudogene. The CDR3 spans 15 residues. The chain's CDR3 is CASSKAGQGFYGYTF. The CDR3 bases are TGTGCCAGCAGCAAAGCGGGACAGGGGTTTTATGGCTACACCTTC.

This clone has just one count. The chain uses TRBV6-1 and TRBJ1-3; D is possibly TRBD1 (5 bases). The germline V gene encodes CDR1 MNHNS and CDR2 SASEGT. CDR3 length: 15 residues. Trimming removed 4 bases from V and 4 bases from J, with 14 bases in between. The CDR3 DNA reads TGTGCCAGCAGTGCCAGGGCTGTGGGAGGAAACACCATATATTTT. This translates into CASSARAVGGNTIYF.

The CDR3 DNA sequence: TGCGCCAGCGGCCATGGTTCACCCCCATACACCGGGGAGCTGTTTTTT. This translates into CASGHGSPPYTGELFF. V is TRBV10-1 and J is TRBJ2-2; D gene ambiguous. The CDR3 has 16 residues. Germline V gives CDR1 WNHNN, CDR2 SYGVQD (reference sequence). V gave up 8 bases and J gave up 3 bases, with 19 bases separating them.

The chain employs TRBV7-8 and TRBJ2-1, with 7 nucleotides matching TRBD2. The CDR3 runs to 14 residues. Trimming took 6 bases from V and 8 from J; bases not matched to a gene: 10. Germline CDR1 and CDR2: SGHVS and FQNEAQ. The CDR3 reads CASSLSRLADEQFF. The CDR3 region has the DNA TGTGCCAGCAGTCTTAGCCGGCTAGCGGATGAGCAGTTCTTC. Supplemented by reference TRBV7-8 and TRBJ2-1, the full variable domain reads GAGVSQSPRYKVAKRGQDVALRCDPISGHVSLFWYQQALGQGPEFLTYFQNEAQLDKSGLPSDRFFAERPEGSVSTLKIQRTQQEDSAVYLCASSLSRLADEQFFGPGTRLTVL.

The gene calls are TRBV6-5 and TRBJ2-3; D possibly corresponds to TRBD1 (6 bases). Per the germline V gene, CDR1 is MNHEY and CDR2 is SVGAGI. V was pared by 8 bases and J by 5 bases, with 20 bases between. CDR3 length equals 15 residues. CDR3: CASATGGGLVDTQYF. In DNA, the CDR3 is TGTGCCAGCGCGACAGGTGGTGGACTGGTAGATACGCAGTATTTT.

This clone showed up many times. The chain uses TRBV4-1 and TRBJ2-4, with D tentatively TRBD2 (6 bases). Trimming shortened V by 4 bases and J by 0 bases, and 10 bases separated the two germline ends. The CDR3 has 15 residues. Germline-derived CDR1 and CDR2 are MGHRA and YSYEKL. CDR3: CASSLRGLAKNIQYF. CDR3 bases: TGCGCCAGCAGCCTCCGGGGGTTAGCCAAAAACATTCAGTACTTC.

V gene TRBV5-1 combines with J gene TRBJ2-1; D perhaps matches TRBD1 (5 bases). Trimming pared 6 bases from V and 7 bases from J, leaving 26 bases between. Germline-derived CDR1 and CDR2 are SGHRS and YFSETQ. CDR3 length: 17 amino acids. The CDR3 protein is CASTWRQGEAARNEQFF. CDR3 sequence (DNA): TGCGCCAGCACGTGGCGTCAGGGTGAAGCTGCGAGGAATGAGCAGTTCTTC. Together with reference TRBV5-1 and TRBJ2-1, the CDR3 gives the full variable domain: KAGVTQTPRYLIKTRGQQVTLSCSPISGHRSVSWYQQTPGQGLQFLFEYFSETQRNKGNFPGRFSGRQFSNSRSEMNVSTLELGDSALYLCASTWRQGEAARNEQFFGPGTRLTVL.

This clone was picked up a small number of times. This CDR3 reads CASSDLRTGLSTDTQYF. The CDR3 DNA reads as TGTGCCAGCAGTGACCTTCGGACAGGGTTGAGCACAGATACGCAGTATTTT. The genes are TRBV2 and TRBJ2-3, with 8 positions matching TRBD1. The V segment lost 3 bases and the J segment 0 bases; nucleotides outside the gene matches: 8. Germline-derived CDR1 and CDR2 are SNHLY and FYNNEI. The CDR3 is 17 amino acids.

This chain joins TRBV7-9 and TRBJ2-5; D unresolved. Trimming removed 5 bases from V and 1 base from J, with 2 bases in between. Per the germline V gene, CDR1 is SEHNR and CDR2 is FQNEAQ (reference sequence). The CDR3 is 11 residues long. The CDR3 spells CASSLQETQYF. DNA for the CDR3: TGTGCCAGCAGCCTCCAAGAGACCCAGTACTTC. The full variable domain, its missing parts supplied by reference TRBV7-9 and TRBJ2-5, is DTGVSQNPRHKITKRGQNVTFRCDPISEHNRLYWYRQTLGQGPEFLTYFQNEAQLEKSRLLSDRFSAERPKGSFSTLEIQRTEQGDSAMYLCASSLQETQYFGPGTRLLVL.

This chain connects TRBV7-9 to TRBJ2-5, with 7 positions matching TRBD2. The CDR3 extends over 14 amino acids. The V gene's germline CDR1 is SEHNR and CDR2 FQNEAQ (reference sequence). Trimming removed 5 bases from V and 1 base from J; junction bases left unmatched: 4. CDR3 bases: TGTGCCAGCAGCGGGTCTAGCGGCCAAGAGACCCAGTACTTC. Amino acids: CASSGSSGQETQYF.

V and J are TRBV10-2 and TRBJ2-3, with 7 bases matching TRBD2. The V gene's germline CDR1 is WSHSY and CDR2 SAAADI. With 6 bases clipped from V and 6 bases from J, the junction kept 12 bases outside the gene matches. There are 15 residues in the CDR3. This CDR3 reads CASRDREAPGDTQYF. The DNA for the CDR3 is TGCGCCAGCAGGGATCGGGAGGCCCCAGGGGATACGCAGTATTTT.

This rearrangement joins TRBV5-1 to TRBJ2-3; D may be TRBD1 (6 bases). V dropped 0 bases and J dropped 5 bases, with 10 bases sitting between them. Germline CDR1 is SGHRS and CDR2 is YFSETQ. The CDR3 is 14 residues long. CDR3 region: CASSLVRGGDTQYF. The CDR3 nucleotides are TGCGCCAGCAGCTTGGTCAGGGGCGGAGATACGCAGTATTTT.

This clone was recorded a few times. V gene TRBV14 combines with J gene TRBJ2-7; tentative D call: TRBD1 (5 bases). V was cut by 1 base and J by 2 bases, with 12 bases left in between. Per the germline V gene, CDR1 is SGHDN and CDR2 is FVKESK. The CDR3 sequence is 15 residues long. The CDR3 bases are TGTGCCAGCAGCCAAGGCGGCAGGGCACCCTACGAGCAGTACTTC. This codes for CASSQGGRAPYEQYF.

To note about this clone: The same CDR3 arises from other DNA sequences in this sample as well. As DNA, the CDR3 is TGTGCCAGCAGTTCGACAGGGAGTGGAAACACCATATATTTT. This translates into CASSSTGSGNTIYF. The gene calls are TRBV27 and TRBJ1-3; 7 bases fit TRBD1. The J segment lost 3 bases and the V segment lost 4 bases, leaving 3 bases of the junction unmatched. The germline CDR1 and CDR2 sequences are MNHEY and SMNVEV (reference sequence). The CDR3 sequence is 14 residues long.

The chain is built from TRBV28 and TRBJ1-2; D not certain. The CDR3 loop spans 12 amino acids. V lost 4 bases, J lost 6 bases, and 9 bases lay in between. Germline values: CDR1 MDHEN, CDR2 SYDVKM. The CDR3 is CASSYMSNGYTF. DNA of the CDR3: TGTGCCAGCAGTTACATGTCCAATGGCTACACCTTC.

This chain uses TRBV27 with TRBJ1-2; 7 positions match TRBD1. The CDR3 sequence is 16 residues long. Germline-derived CDR1 and CDR2 are MNHEY and SMNVEV (reference sequence). The ends lost 4 bases at V and 3 bases at J; junction bases unmatched: 11. The CDR3 protein is CASSSQRQGQDYGYTF. CDR3 nucleotides: TGTGCCAGCAGTTCACAGAGACAGGGCCAAGACTATGGCTACACCTTC.

There are a few counts of this clone. The chain carries TRBV19 and TRBJ2-1, with 9 bases matching TRBD1. In germline, CDR1 is LNHDA, CDR2 SQIVND (reference sequence). CDR3 length equals 13 residues. The junction had 3 bases not matched to a gene; V was cut back by 5 bases and J by 7 bases. In DNA, the CDR3 is TGTGCCAGTAGTGGGACAGGGTTGAATGAGCAGTTCTTC. This encodes CASSGTGLNEQFF.

The chain couples TRBV18 to TRBJ1-1; weak D call: TRBD1 (5 bases). The CDR3 is made up of 14 amino acids. Looked up from germline, CDR1 is KGHSH and CDR2 is LQKENI. The V end lost 3 bases, the J end lost 3 bases, and 11 bases lay between the germline ends. The CDR3 reads CASSPVGGDTEAFF. The CDR3 DNA sequence: TGTGCCAGCTCACCCGTGGGGGGGGACACTGAAGCTTTCTTT. The full variable domain, completed using reference TRBV18 and TRBJ1-1, is NAGVMQNPRHLVRRRGQEARLRCSPMKGHSHVYWYRQLPEEGLKFMVYLQKENIIDESGMPKERFSAEFPKEGPSILRIQQVVRGDSAAYFCASSPVGGDTEAFFGQGTRLTVV.

This chain uses TRBV6-1 with TRBJ2-7; maybe TRBD2 (8 bases). CDR3 length equals 16 residues. CDR1 and CDR2 from the germline V gene are MNHNS and SASEGT. The V end lost 3 bases, the J end lost 4 bases, and 19 bases lay between the germline ends. This CDR3 reads CASSEIGRGLNYEQYF. CDR3 sequence (DNA): TGTGCCAGCAGTGAGATCGGGAGGGGGCTAAATTACGAGCAGTACTTC.

The rearrangement uses TRBV28 and TRBJ2-7, with 8 bases matching TRBD2. Germline V gene data show CDR1 as MDHEN and CDR2 as SYDVKM. The V and J ends lost 11 bases and 6 bases, in that order; junction bases with no gene match: 6. CDR3 length: 11 amino acids. The CDR3: CAVGGGREQYF. The DNA for the CDR3 is TGTGCCGTCGGGGGGGGACGCGAGCAGTACTTC.

The V call is TRBV27, the J call TRBJ1-1; D remains unclear. The CDR3 contains 14 residues. V was shortened by 1 base and J by 11 bases, with 17 bases between the two germline ends. Germline CDR1 and CDR2: MNHEY and SMNVEV (reference sequence). CDR3 sequence reads: CASSLLSGAGLAFF. Written as DNA, the CDR3 is TGTGCCAGCAGTTTATTGTCGGGCGCTGGACTTGCTTTCTTT.

This chain links TRBV27 with TRBJ2-2, with D possibly TRBD1 on 6 matching bases. V was shortened by 3 bases and J by 4 bases, with 9 bases between the two germline ends. Germline V gene data show CDR1 as MNHEY and CDR2 as SMNVEV (reference sequence). The CDR3 is 14 amino acids. The CDR3 sequence is CASSFRGATGELFF. DNA for the CDR3: TGTGCCAGCAGTTTCAGGGGTGCCACCGGGGAGCTGTTTTTT.

The rearrangement uses TRBV6-6 and TRBJ1-5; D is unclear. CDR1 and CDR2 from the germline V gene are MNHNY and SVGAGI (reference sequence). The CDR3 loop spans 14 amino acids. V was clipped by 2 bases and J by 1 base, with 6 bases between them. CDR3 in amino acids: CASSYTVSNQPQHF. CDR3 sequence (DNA): TGTGCCAGCAGTTACACAGTCAGCAATCAGCCCCAGCATTTT.

The V call is TRBV5-1, the J call TRBJ2-3; perhaps TRBD1 as D (5 bases). CDR3 length: 15 residues. Germline V gene sequence: CDR1 SGHRS, CDR2 YFSETQ. Trimming left V 5 bases short and J 3 bases short, with 16 bases between. The CDR3: CASRTGDRPTDTQYF. The CDR3 region has the DNA TGCGCCAGCAGGACGGGCGACAGACCGACAGATACGCAGTATTTT.